This TCR beta chain stems from a study of cytomegalovirus exposure and HLA in healthy donors. Whole-study findings and limits: In the analysis, some V segments, TRBV6-2 and TRBV6-3 included, were excluded as indistinguishable.

This clone turned up a few times. What it binds is not known. CDR1 LNHDA and CDR2 SQIVND come from the germline V gene (reference sequence). This CDR3 spans 13 amino acids. V was pared by 10 bases and J by 3 bases, with 13 bases between. PCR employed 60 Vbeta and 13 Jbeta primers. Here immunoSEQ multiplex PCR was the method, and the copy in TCRdb shows in-frame clones only, minus some. The sample lists about 200,000 clones, roughly 83% seen once, with more than 0.35% in the top ten. The sample taken for sequencing was PBMCs. The chain is built from TRBV19 and TRBJ2-4, with a possible D match to TRBD2 (6 bases). The receptor comes from a male donor in good health and CMV-seropositive. Written as DNA, the CDR3 is TGTGCCATCTCTTCGGGAGACAAAAACATTCAGTACTTC. This gives the protein CAISSGDKNIQYF. The whole variable domain, filled in from reference TRBV19 and TRBJ2-4, reads DGGITQSPKYLFRKEGQNVTLSCEQNLNHDAMYWYRQDPGQGLRLIYYSQIVNDFQKGDIAEGYSVSREKKESFPLTVTSAQKNPTAFYLCAISSGDKNIQYFGAGTRLSVL.